The T cell receptor (beta chain) described here comes from a study of OX40 agonist ivuxolimab in advanced cancers. Here immunoSEQ multiplex PCR was the method, and the copy in TCRdb shows in-frame clones only, minus some. The sample records roughly 110,000 clones, approximately 90% being singletons. The material sequenced was CD4+ or CD8+ T cells sorted from blood, taken in a trial of the OX40 agonist ivuxolimab. The clonotype was recovered from an adult with an advanced solid tumor such as melanoma, head and neck, liver or kidney cancer.

CDR3 amino acids: CASSFDIVGNTIYF. The CDR3 DNA reads TGTGCCAGCAGCTTTGACATTGTTGGAAACACCATATATTTT. The chain recombines TRBV7-2 with TRBJ1-3, with D unresolved. The V gene lost 3 bases and the J gene lost 3 bases, with 9 bases spanning the gap. Germline V CDR1 and CDR2: SGHTA, FQGNSA. The CDR3 is 14 residues long.